This T cell receptor (beta chain) stems from a study of blood T cells in healthy people across ages (dated by TCRdb to between 2015 and 2017). In the study overall: In model experiments, roughly one uniquely barcoded TCR beta cDNA molecule per two T cells was captured by template switching. Using deep sequencing normalized with unique cDNA molecular identifiers, the study measured how TCR beta repertoire diversity changes with age. The donors were split into four age groups: young (average 16 years), middle-aged (39), aged (about 56) and long-lived (under 85). Two additional independent replicas of 1 million unique cDNA reads from the same blood draw were analyzed for two donors (one aged 18 to 30 and one aged 80 or older).

Remarks on this clonotype: Its antigen is not yet known. Per-base quality was not reported, and no clone a single base away is much larger than it.

The approximately 41 donors, aged roughly 6 to 95 years, were systemically healthy Caucasian individuals from Russia. Each donor gave around 9.5 milliliters of peripheral blood, collected into EDTA-treated Vacutainer tubes. Ficoll-Paque density-gradient centrifugation was used to isolate PBMCs, with at least 6.5 million per sample. Total RNA was extracted from PBMCs with Trizol reagent, with at least 5 micrograms obtained per sample. For every donor, flow cytometry on a PBMC aliquot measured the percentage of naive CD45RAhigh/CD27high T cells. Libraries were made using 5' RACE. The sequencing machine was an Illumina HiSeq 2500. A second PCR of about 7 to 12 cycles was performed with a sample-barcoded 5' primer and a J-beta primer mix. A unique molecular identifier was introduced onto each TCR beta cDNA molecule by a template-switch 5' adaptor carrying 12 random nucleotides. At least 2.5 million CDR3-containing paired-end reads were obtained from each sample. The Mint cDNA synthesis kit, primed by a TRBC-specific oligonucleotide, was used to synthesize first-strand cDNA from all RNA. After uracil-DNA glycosylase treatment, a first 18-cycle PCR used universal primers M1SS and BC2_uni_R on all cDNA. Per the source publication's procedure: Each sample was normalized by randomly selecting 1 million high-quality reads, each carrying a distinct molecular identifier. Instead of being binned into consensus sequences, reads that shared molecular identifiers were thrown out. MiTCR, set to a Q25 quality threshold and the strictest error-elimination algorithm, was used for CDR3 identification, clonotype clustering and error correction. A nonparametric unseen species model with Euler transformation was used to estimate a lower bound on total TCR beta diversity. TCRdb handled the public reads itself, with Q25 trimming in fastp and clone calling in MiXCR, and kept productive beta chains. Under each unique CDR3 protein, matching rows form one entry showing the most common genes and DNA. These V and J calls rely on TCRdb rather than the paper's analysis. In this sample the table shows a few hundred thousand distinct CDR3 sequences, roughly a quarter of which occur a single time. Approximately 3.6% of the sample rests with the top ten.

The germline V gene gives CDR1 as ENHRY and CDR2 as SYGVKD. The CDR3 goes from the cysteine to the phenylalanine over 16 residues. The only DNA kept is the CDR3, 48 bases in frame from the first base. Here V drops 0 bases and J drops 6 bases, and the junction holds 8 bases not matched to any gene. Study-wide conclusions, independent of this receptor: Compared with the aged group, the long-lived group had more naive CD4+ T cells, fewer expanded clones and increased TCR diversity, suggesting age selection. A strong correlation was found between observed TCR beta diversity and the percentage of naive T cells measured by flow cytometry. As age increased, observed TCR beta diversity per million T cells dropped in a roughly linear way, and a significant reduction was already evident by age about 40. Total diversity estimates from one million sequenced T cells were considered lower bounds and underestimates. Because profiling used bulk unsorted PBMCs, naive and antigen-experienced compartments could not be compared conclusively. Because donor CMV infection status was unknown, age-related changes in expanded clonotypes were potentially confounded.

The sample was also reused in another study, on T cells of mothers and their children. In that second paper, the authors write: Nine systemically healthy Caucasian individuals served as donors, namely three mothers together with their six children. cDNA synthesis consumed the entire amount of extracted RNA, loaded at around 1.5 ug RNA in each 15 ul reaction. In the second PCR, sample barcodes and 2-4 random nucleotides were introduced via the M1S primer. Over 8 million TCR beta CDR3 reads were obtained for each mother, and millions of reads were obtained for each child. TCR recombination output is similarly shaped by thymic selection in related and unrelated pairs, with a minor effect exerted by inherited differences. Related mother-child pairs always showed normalized repertoire overlap that was slightly higher than in unrelated mother-child pairs, though the difference was never significant. No persistent microchimeric T cell clones were detected, at a sensitivity of roughly 100 clones per million clonotypes. To look for features that set related mother-child pairs apart from unrelated individuals, the researchers ran deep NGS to compare the TCR beta repertoires of mothers and children. Mothers averaged roughly 36 +/- 4 years of age and children averaged about 10 +/- 4 years. After adapter ligation with NEBNext reagents, the libraries were sequenced on Illumina HiSeq 2000 with 100+100 nt paired-end reads. To avoid cross-contamination, the mother libraries and the child libraries were prepared a month apart and sequenced in separate runs. Each donor had between about 500,000 and 2,300,000 distinct TCR beta clonotypes identified. Naive TCR beta clonotypes were estimated from low-frequency clonotypes matched to each donor's FACS-determined naive share, without sorting.

The receptor chain draws on TRBV10-3 and TRBJ2-5, with 9 bases aligning to TRBD2. The receptor was derived from a boy younger than 10 in good health. Sequenced material: blood. The CDR3 here reads CAISESGPSGTKTQYF. The bases read TGTGCCATCAGTGAGTCGGGGCCTAGCGGGACAAAGACCCAGTACTTC.